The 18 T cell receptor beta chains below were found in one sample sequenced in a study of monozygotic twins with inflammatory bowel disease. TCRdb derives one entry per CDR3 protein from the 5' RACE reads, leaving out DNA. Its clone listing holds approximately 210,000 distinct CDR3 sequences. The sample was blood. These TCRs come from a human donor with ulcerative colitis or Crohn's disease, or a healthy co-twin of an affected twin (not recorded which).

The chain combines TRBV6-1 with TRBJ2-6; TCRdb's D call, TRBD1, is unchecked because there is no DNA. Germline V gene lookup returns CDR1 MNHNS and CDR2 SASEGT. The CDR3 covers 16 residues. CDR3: CASRMRSGAGANVLTF.

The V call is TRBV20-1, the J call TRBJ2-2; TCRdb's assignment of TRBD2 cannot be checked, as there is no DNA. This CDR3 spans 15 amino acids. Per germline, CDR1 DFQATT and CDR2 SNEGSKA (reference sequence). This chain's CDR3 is CSAGSGGANTGELFF.

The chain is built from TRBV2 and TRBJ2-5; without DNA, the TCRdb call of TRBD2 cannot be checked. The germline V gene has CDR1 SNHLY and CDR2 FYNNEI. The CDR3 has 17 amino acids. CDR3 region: CASSELAGWVQNETQYF.

CDR3 region: CASSFPDGAQFF. The V gene is TRBV7-3, the J gene TRBJ2-1; TCRdb gives TRBD1 as the D gene, but with no DNA this cannot be confirmed. CDR3 size: 12 residues. Germline values: CDR1 SGHTA, CDR2 FQGTGA. Based on the CDR3 plus reference TRBV7-3 and TRBJ2-1, the full variable domain is GAGVSQTPSNKVTEKGKYVELRCDPISGHTALYWYRQSLGQGPEFLIYFQGTGAADDSGLPNDRFFAVRPEGSVSTLKIQRTERGDSAVYLCASSFPDGAQFFGPGTRLTVL.

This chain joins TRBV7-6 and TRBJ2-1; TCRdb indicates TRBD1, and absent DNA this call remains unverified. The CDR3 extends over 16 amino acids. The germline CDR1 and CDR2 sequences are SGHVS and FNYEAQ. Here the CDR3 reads CASSLLNRESYNEQFF.

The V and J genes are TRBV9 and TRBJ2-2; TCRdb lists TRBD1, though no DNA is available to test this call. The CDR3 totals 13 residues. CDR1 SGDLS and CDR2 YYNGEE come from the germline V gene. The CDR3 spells CASSPSGVGELFF.

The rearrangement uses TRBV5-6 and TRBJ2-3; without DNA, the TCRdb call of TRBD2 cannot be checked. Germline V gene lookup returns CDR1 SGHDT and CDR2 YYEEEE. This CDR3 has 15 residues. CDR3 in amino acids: CASSSLATHPDTQYF.

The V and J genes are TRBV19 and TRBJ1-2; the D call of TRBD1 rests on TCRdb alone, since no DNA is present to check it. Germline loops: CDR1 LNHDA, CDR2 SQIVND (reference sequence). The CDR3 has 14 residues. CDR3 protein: CASSMRGQAYGYTF.

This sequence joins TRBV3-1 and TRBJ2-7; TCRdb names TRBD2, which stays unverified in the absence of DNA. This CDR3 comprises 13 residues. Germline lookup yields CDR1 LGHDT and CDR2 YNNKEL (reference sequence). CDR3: CASSGLHPAEQYF.

CDR3 amino acids: CASGLMNQPQHF. The chain is built from TRBV12-5 and TRBJ1-5. Germline V gene sequence: CDR1 LGHNT, CDR2 FRNRAP. This CDR3 has 12 amino acids. Based on the CDR3 plus reference TRBV12-5 and TRBJ1-5, the full variable domain is DARVTQTPRHKVTEMGQEVTMRCQPILGHNTVFWYRQTMMQGLELLAYFRNRAPLDDSGMPKDRFSAEMPDATLATLKIQPSEPRDSAVYFCASGLMNQPQHFGDGTRLSIL.

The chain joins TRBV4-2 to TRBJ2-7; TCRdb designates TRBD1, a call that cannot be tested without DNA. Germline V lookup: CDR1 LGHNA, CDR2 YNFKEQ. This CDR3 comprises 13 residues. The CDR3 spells CASSQSGNYEQYF.

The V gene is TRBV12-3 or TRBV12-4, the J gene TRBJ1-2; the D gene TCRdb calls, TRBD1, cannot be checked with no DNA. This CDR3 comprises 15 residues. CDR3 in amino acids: CASSPSDRGGYGYTF.

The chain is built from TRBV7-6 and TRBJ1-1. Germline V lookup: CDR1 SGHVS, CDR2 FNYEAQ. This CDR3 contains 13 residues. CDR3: CVSSHLTNSDAFF.

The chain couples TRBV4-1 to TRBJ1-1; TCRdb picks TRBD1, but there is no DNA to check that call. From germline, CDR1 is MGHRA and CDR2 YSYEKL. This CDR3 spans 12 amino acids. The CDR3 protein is CASSQAPTEAFF.

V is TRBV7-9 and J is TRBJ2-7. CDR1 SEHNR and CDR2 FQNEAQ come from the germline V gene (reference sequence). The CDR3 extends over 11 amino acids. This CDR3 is CASSLGMEQYF.

CDR3 in amino acids: CASSSPGTGRGKLFF. The chain links TRBV12-3 or TRBV12-4 to TRBJ1-4; lacking DNA, the TRBD1 call made by TCRdb goes unchecked. The CDR3 is 15 amino acids.

This CDR3 reads CASSQVKQGGSYEQYF. The chain is built from TRBV4-1 and TRBJ2-7; there is no DNA to check the TCRdb D call of TRBD1. The CDR3 covers 16 residues. The V gene's germline CDR1 is MGHRA and CDR2 YSYEKL.

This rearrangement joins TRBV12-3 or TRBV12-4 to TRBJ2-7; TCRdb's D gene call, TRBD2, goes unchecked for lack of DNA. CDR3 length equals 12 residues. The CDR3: CASSLLVYEQYF.